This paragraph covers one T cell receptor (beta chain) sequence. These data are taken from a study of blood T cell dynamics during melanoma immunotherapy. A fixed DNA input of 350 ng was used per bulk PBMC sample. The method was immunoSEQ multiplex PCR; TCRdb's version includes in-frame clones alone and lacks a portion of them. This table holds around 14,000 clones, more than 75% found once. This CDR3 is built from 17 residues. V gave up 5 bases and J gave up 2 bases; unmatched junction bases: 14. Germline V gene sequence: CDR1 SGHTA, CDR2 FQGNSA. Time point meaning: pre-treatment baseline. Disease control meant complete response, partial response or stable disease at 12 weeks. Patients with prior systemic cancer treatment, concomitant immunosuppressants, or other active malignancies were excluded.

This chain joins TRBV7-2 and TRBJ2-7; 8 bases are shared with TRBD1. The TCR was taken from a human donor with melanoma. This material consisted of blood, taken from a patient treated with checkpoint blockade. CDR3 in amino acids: CASSRAIGTGSAYEQYF. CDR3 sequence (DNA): TGTGCCAGCAGCCGCGCCATTGGGACAGGTTCTGCCTACGAGCAGTACTTC.